This record concerns one T cell receptor beta chain sequence. These data come from a study of CD8 T cells in Susac syndrome. Between the trimmed V and J ends, which lost 6 bases and 6 bases, there was a span of 15 bases. The CDR3 is 13 residues long. In germline, CDR1 is WNHNN, CDR2 SYGVQD (reference sequence). Reverse transcription of roughly 0.5 to 1 ug RNA used random hexamers. A single record per CDR3 protein comes from TCRdb applying MiXCR to the immunoSEQ multiplex PCR reads. This table has 160,000 or so distinct CDR3 sequences, about 92% appearing once. The sequencing input was CD4+ T cells from PBMCs. This clonotype was obtained from a human donor in good health. The chain combines TRBV10-1 with TRBJ2-7, with D perhaps TRBD1 or TRBD2 (5 bases each). As DNA, the CDR3 is TGCGCCAGCAGCAGGGACCCCACGGGCGAGCAGTACTTC. This gives the protein CASSRDPTGEQYF.